This T cell receptor beta chain was captured by sequencing in a study of neurological immune-mediated disorders. Whole-study findings and limits: CDR3 amino acid sequences found in expanded clones were never shared across subjects, suggesting private repertoires in all groups.

The sample holds many counts of this clonotype. The antigen is unknown. By 5'RACE with 10-nucleotide random UMIs, the cDNA was made. Each sequencing run yielded over 170 million TCR-beta sequences from 15-18 subjects. A single record per CDR3 protein comes from TCRdb applying MiXCR to the 5' RACE reads. The sample contains about 70,000 distinct CDR3 sequences, more than 3% of which appear only once. CDR1 and CDR2 from the germline V gene are ENHRY and SYGVKD. The CDR3 is 17 residues long. Unmatched junction bases numbered 11, after V lost 2 bases and J lost 6 bases. Sequencing was done on a sample of PBMCs. The sequence came from a woman aged 50 to 60 with multiple sclerosis. The V call is TRBV10-3, the J call TRBJ2-1, with 9 bases that match TRBD1. This CDR3 reads CAISETQQGAAINEQFF. As DNA, the CDR3 is TGTGCCATCAGTGAGACCCAACAGGGGGCCGCTATCAATGAGCAGTTCTTC.